The T cell receptor (beta chain) described here comes from a study of blood T cell repertoires in COVID-19. Study in general: Nucleic acid was either cDNA or gDNA, and it came from T cells, B-cell-depleted T cells, or PBMCs.

The assay was immunoSEQ multiplex PCR, and TCRdb's table has in-frame clones only and misses some. The sample lists 100,000 to 150,000 clones; about 88% were seen once. The V end was cut by 6 bases, the J end by 0 bases, with 12 bases between. CDR1 and CDR2 (germline): SGHRS, YFSETQ. This CDR3 is 15 amino acids long. V is TRBV5-1 and J is TRBJ2-2; maybe TRBD1 (6 bases). Sequences were obtained from peripheral blood. The source of this sequence is a woman aged 80 or over with acute or convalescent COVID-19. In DNA, the CDR3 is TGCGCCAGCACTCCGGGACACACGAACACCGGGGAGCTGTTTTTT. It codes for CASTPGHTNTGELFF.